The rows below give T cell receptor beta chains drawn from one sample of a study of cytomegalovirus exposure and HLA in healthy donors. Libraries were prepared by immunoSEQ multiplex PCR; TCRdb keeps only in-frame clonotypes and omits some of them. Of approximately 110,000 clones listed, around 79% are singletons. The sample comprised PBMCs. Every receptor here comes from a woman aged 40 to 50 in good health and CMV-seronegative. Both conserved end residues are part of each CDR3. Each record gives: D gene, J gene, V gene, clone size, CDR3 DNA, CDR3 protein. D genes are given only for firm matches. A clone size is listed for some rows: how often the clone was seen (once, few, many), or a class if it is expanded.

TRBD1	TRBJ1-2	TRBV7-9	once	TGTGCCAGCAGCTTAATCCCCGGACAGGGGGCTCGGGAAGATGGCTACACCTTC	CASSLIPGQGAREDGYTF
TRBD2	TRBJ2-1	TRBV5-4	NA	TGTGCCAGCAGTGAGGGACTAGCGGCCTACAATGAGCAGTTCTTC	CASSEGLAAYNEQFF
NA	TRBJ1-5	TRBV19	once	TGTGCCAGTAGTATCCCCCCAGATCAGCCCCAGCATTTT	CASSIPPDQPQHF
NA	TRBJ2-7	TRBV7-9	NA	TGTGCCAGCAGCTGGAGCGGAGGCTCCTACGAGCAGTACTTC	CASSWSGGSYEQYF
TRBD1	TRBJ1-1	TRBV5-1	NA	TGCGCCAGCAGCCGGGACGGACAGGGGGCGAATGCTGAAGCTTTCTTT	CASSRDGQGANAEAFF
NA	TRBJ1-2	TRBV7-9	once	TGTGCCAGCAGCTTAGGATCCCAGGGCTATGGCTACACCTTC	CASSLGSQGYGYTF
NA	TRBJ2-7	TRBV19	NA	TGTGCCAGTAGTATAGTACAGGGAGCCTACGAGCAGTACTTC	CASSIVQGAYEQYF
NA	TRBJ2-1	TRBV28	NA	TGTGCCAGCAGTTTAACGCGGCCGCAGTTCTTC	CASSLTRPQFF
NA	TRBJ2-2	TRBV28	NA	TGTGCCAGCAGTTTGGACTGGAACACCGGGGAGCTGTTTTTT	CASSLDWNTGELFF
NA	TRBJ2-2	TRBV4-3	once	TGCGCCAGCAGCCAAGATAATAGAGGGACCGGGGAGCTGTTTTTT	CASSQDNRGTGELFF
NA	TRBJ2-3	TRBV4-3	once	TGCGCCAGCAGCCAAGACGGGGCGGGACCCCTGGTAGAAGATACGCAGTATTTT	CASSQDGAGPLVEDTQYF
NA	TRBJ2-1	TRBV7-2	NA	TGTGCCAGCAGCTTAGAGTCCTCTACCCCACCGGGGGACCGCAATGAGCAGTTCTTC	CASSLESSTPPGDRNEQFF
NA	TRBJ2-7	TRBV27	NA	TGTGCCAGCAGTTTCGTAGCGGATTTATACGAGCAGTACTTC	CASSFVADLYEQYF
NA	TRBJ1-3	TRBV7-2	once	TGTGCCAGCAGCCTCGGGGGGGACATTCCATTATTT	CASSLGGDIPLF
NA	TRBJ2-4	TRBV19	NA	TGTGCCAGTCCCCGATCGGGGGAAAACATTCAGTACTTC	CASPRSGENIQYF
NA	TRBJ2-1	TRBV9	NA	TGTGCCAGCACCGCCCCCGGGACATCGTTCGAGCAGTTCTTC	CASTAPGTSFEQFF
NA	TRBJ1-2	TRBV7-9	NA	TGTTCCAGCAGCCACTCAAGGGACTTAGCTAACTATGGCTACACCTTC	CSSSHSRDLANYGYTF
NA	TRBJ1-1	TRBV6-5	NA	TGTGCCAGCATACACTCAGGTGAAGCTTTCTTT	CASIHSGEAFF
NA	TRBJ1-1	TRBV29-1	NA	TGCAGCGGGGCCCGGCGGGGGAACACTGAAGCTTTCTTT	CSGARRGNTEAFF
TRBD1	TRBJ1-4	TRBV7-8	once	TGTGCCAGCAGCTTTAGACGAAGGACAGGAGATAATGAAAAACTGTTTTTT	CASSFRRRTGDNEKLFF
NA	TRBJ1-2	TRBV27	few	TGTGCCAGCAGTCCCCGACCGACTCACTATGGCTACACCTTC	CASSPRPTHYGYTF
NA	TRBJ1-1	TRBV25-1	NA	TGTGCCAGCAGGAGGGGAACCCGGGGGACTGAAGCTTTCTTT	CASRRGTRGTEAFF
NA	TRBJ2-1	TRBV6-5	NA	TGTGCCAGCAGTTACAGGGGGACCTACAATGAGCAGTTCTTC	CASSYRGTYNEQFF
TRBD1	TRBJ2-2	TRBV7-7	once	TGTGCCAGCAGCCGATACGGGACAGCGAACACCGGGGAGCTGTTTTTT	CASSRYGTANTGELFF
TRBD1	TRBJ2-7	TRBV4-3	NA	TGCGCCAGCAGCCAGGGTCGGGACAGGGTGAGATACGAGCAGTACTTC	CASSQGRDRVRYEQYF
TRBD1	TRBJ1-3	TRBV29-1	NA	TGCAGCGTTGAAGATTCCGGGACAGGGGGAAACACCATATATTTT	CSVEDSGTGGNTIYF
TRBD1	TRBJ2-1	TRBV6-1	few	TGTGCCAGCGGTAATCGGACAGGGGTCAATGAGCAGTTCTTC	CASGNRTGVNEQFF
NA	TRBJ1-2	TRBV27	NA	TGTGCCAGCAGGGCCTCGGGGTCCTATGGCTACACCTTC	CASRASGSYGYTF
TRBD2	TRBJ2-1	TRBV6-4	few	TGTGCCAGCAGTGATGGACTAGGCAGCTACAATGAGCAGTTCTTC	CASSDGLGSYNEQFF
NA	TRBJ2-1	TRBV29-1	NA	TGCAGCGTTGAAGATCGGGTGGCAGTGGCACGGTTCTTC	CSVEDRVAVARFF
TRBD1	TRBJ1-1	TRBV14	NA	TGTGCCAGCAGCCAAGATGCCGGACAGGTAAACACTGAAGCTTTCTTT	CASSQDAGQVNTEAFF
TRBD2	TRBJ2-7	TRBV7-9	NA	TGTGCCAGCAGCTTTGGGACTAGCGGGAACGTTTACTACGAGCAGTACTTC	CASSFGTSGNVYYEQYF
NA	TRBJ1-1	TRBV7-2	NA	TGTGCCAGCAGCTTAGCTGTAGTCACCTCCCAAGCTTTCTTT	CASSLAVVTSQAFF
TRBD1	TRBJ2-4	TRBV5-1	NA	TGCGCCAGCAGCTCTTGGACAGGGGAGGACAAAAACATTCAGTACTTC	CASSSWTGEDKNIQYF
TRBD1	TRBJ1-2	TRBV7-2	once	TGTGCCAGCAGCAGGGACAGGGCTTCCTATGGCTACACCTTC	CASSRDRASYGYTF
NA	TRBJ1-3	TRBV7-6	NA	TGTGCCAGCGCCCCGGATCAGGCTGGAAACACCATATATTTT	CASAPDQAGNTIYF
NA	TRBJ2-5	TRBV6-5	NA	TGTGCCAGCGGTCTAGCTTATGAAAAGACCCAGTACTTC	CASGLAYEKTQYF